Sequencing of this T cell receptor beta chain was carried out in a study of OX40 agonist ivuxolimab in advanced cancers. About the research overall: The study treated patients with ivuxolimab, an agonistic anti-OX40 (CD134) antibody. A male proportion of about 86% was recorded, with mean age approximately 57 years and range roughly 20 to 85. A partial response was reached by three patients: one with hepatocellular carcinoma and two with cutaneous melanoma.

The cohort excluded patients with autoimmune disease history or systemic immunosuppression. Germline CDR1 and CDR2: MNHNY and SVGAGI (reference sequence). CDR3 length: 16 amino acids. The ends lost 2 bases at V and 5 bases at J; junction bases unmatched: 6. TCRdb keeps only in-frame clones here, not all; method: immunoSEQ multiplex PCR. The table includes more than 30,000 clones, approximately 79% detected once. The sequences come from CD4+ or CD8+ T cells sorted from blood, collected in a trial of the OX40 agonist ivuxolimab. The TCR was taken from an adult with an advanced solid tumor such as melanoma, head and neck, liver or kidney cancer. The genes are TRBV6-6 and TRBJ2-1, with TRBD1 matching 10 bases. CDR3 loop: CASSYDDRGQDNEQFF. CDR3 nucleotide sequence: TGTGCCAGCAGTTACGACGACAGGGGGCAGGACAATGAGCAGTTCTTC.